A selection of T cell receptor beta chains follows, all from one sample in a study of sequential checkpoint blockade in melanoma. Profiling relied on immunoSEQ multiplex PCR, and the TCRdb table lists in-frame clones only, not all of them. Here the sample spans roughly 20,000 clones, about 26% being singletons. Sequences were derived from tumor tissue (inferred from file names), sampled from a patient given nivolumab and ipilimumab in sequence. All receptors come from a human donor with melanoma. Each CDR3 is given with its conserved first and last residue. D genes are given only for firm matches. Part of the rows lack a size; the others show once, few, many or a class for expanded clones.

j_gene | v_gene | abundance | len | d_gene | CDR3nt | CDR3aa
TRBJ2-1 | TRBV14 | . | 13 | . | TGTGCCAGCAGCCAAGATGGTGATTGGGAGCAGTTCTTC | CASSQDGDWEQFF
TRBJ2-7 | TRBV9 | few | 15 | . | TGTGCCAGCAGCGTTGGTCGGACCGCCGCCTACGAGCAGTACTTC | CASSVGRTAAYEQYF
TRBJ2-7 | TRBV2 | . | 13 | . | TGTGCCAGCAGGAAGAACCAGGGGTACGAGCAGTACTTC | CASRKNQGYEQYF
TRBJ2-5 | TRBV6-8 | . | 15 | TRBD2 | TGTGCCAGCAGGGATAGCGGGGGGTCTGGAGAGACCCAGTACTTC | CASRDSGGSGETQYF
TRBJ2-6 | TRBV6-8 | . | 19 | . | TGTGCCAGCAGTTACTCGAGTCGGGGAGCCTTCTCTGGGGCCAACGTCCTGACTTTC | CASSYSSRGAFSGANVLTF
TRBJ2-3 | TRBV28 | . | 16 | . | TGTGCCAGCAGCTCCGCGGGGTCCGCCAGCGCAGATACGCAGTATTTT | CASSSAGSASADTQYF
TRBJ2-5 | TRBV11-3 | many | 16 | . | TGTGCCAGCAGCTTCGGCAGAGAGGGGGTTCGAGAGACCCAGTACTTC | CASSFGREGVRETQYF
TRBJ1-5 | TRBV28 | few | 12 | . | TGTGCCAGCCGAGGACGCAATCAGCCCCAGCATTTT | CASRGRNQPQHF
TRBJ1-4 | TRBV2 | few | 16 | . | TGTGCCAGCAGACCCGCGAGACAGTCAACTAATGAAAAACTGTTTTTT | CASRPARQSTNEKLFF
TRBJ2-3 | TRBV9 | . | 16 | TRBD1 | TGTGCCAGCAGTGTAAGGGAGACAGGGATTAAAGATACGCAGTATTTT | CASSVRETGIKDTQYF
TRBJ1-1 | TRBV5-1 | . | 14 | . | TGCGCCAGCAGCTTGGAGCCCAGGGGAGGTGAAGCTTTCTTT | CASSLEPRGGEAFF
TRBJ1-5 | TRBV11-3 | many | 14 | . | TGTGCCAGCAGCTTAGTAGGAGGGGGTCAGCCCCAGCATTTT | CASSLVGGGQPQHF
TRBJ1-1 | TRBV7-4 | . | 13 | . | TGTGCCAGCAGCTTAGACAGAAACACTGAAGCTTTCTTT | CASSLDRNTEAFF
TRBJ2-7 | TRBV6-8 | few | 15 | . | TGTGCCAGCAGCTCCGCGGGGTCCTCCTCCTACGAGCAGTACTTC | CASSSAGSSSYEQYF